The entry below describes one T cell receptor beta chain. The time point is: newly diagnosed GD, antithyroid drugs for less than 3 months. Scientists built the TCR library using RNA that was extracted from PBMCs. The record originates from a study of regulatory T cells in long-lasting Graves disease. Arm-PCR with iRepertoire HTBI primers amplified the CDR3 regions for these TCR beta libraries. TCRdb passed the multiplex PCR reads through MiXCR, listing each CDR3 protein once. The sample gives under 400,000 distinct CDR3 sequences, 15% to 20% of which show up once; roughly 29% is in the top ten. Germline loops: CDR1 SGHDT, CDR2 YYEEEE. CDR3 length: 15 amino acids. Between the trimmed V and J ends, which lost 3 bases and 0 bases, there was a span of 10 bases. This sample was also put to use in a study of T cells in Graves' hyperthyroidism and ophthalmopathy. That work contributes: With a duration under 2 months, the hyperthyroidism was newly diagnosed in patients aged 18 to 65.

The sequencing used peripheral blood mononuclear cells (PBMCs), collected at new diagnosis, from a patient treated with antithyroid drugs. The origin of this receptor is a man in his forties with Graves disease. The chain has TRBV5-6 and TRBJ2-1; D is unresolved. The CDR3 sequence is CASSWGGFSYNEQFF. The CDR3, as DNA: TGTGCCAGCAGCTGGGGTGGGTTCTCCTACAATGAGCAGTTCTTC.